What follows are 27 T cell receptor beta chains derived from one specimen sequenced in a study of T cells in Graves' hyperthyroidism and ophthalmopathy. From RNA transcripts, TCR beta CDR3 regions were amplified. The HTBI primer set served for first-round RT-PCR of the TCR CDR3. TCRdb ran MiXCR on the multiplex PCR reads and lists one entry per CDR3 protein. This table holds 300,000 to 350,000 distinct CDR3 sequences, less than 20% found once. The sequencing sample was made of blood. All receptors come from a woman aged 40-49 years with Graves' ophthalmopathy.

Details on this clonotype: A read error may be the cause here, since a much bigger clone is one base away. No conserved phenylalanine or tryptophan is present at the end of the CDR3, so a read error is the likely explanation. The rearrangement links TRBV6-2 or TRBV6-3 to TRBJ2-7; 10 bases fit TRBD2. Germline V gene lookup returns CDR1 MNHEY and CDR2 SVGEGT. After removal of 0 bases from V and 3 bases from J, the junction contained 11 bases not matched to a gene. This CDR3 region has 18 residues. CDR3 region: CASSYSTSGSANHYEQYL. CDR3 bases: TGTGCCAGCAGTTACTCGACTAGCGGGTCCGCAAATCACTACGAGCAGTACCTC.

This clonotype appeared many times. The chain has TRBV6-5 and TRBJ1-1; no clear D. CDR1 and CDR2 (germline): MNHEY, SVGAGI. This CDR3 spans 11 amino acids. V shed 8 bases and J shed 6 bases, with 10 bases lying between them. Written as DNA, the CDR3 is TGTGCCAGCCGTTTTATCGCTGAAGCTTTCTTT. It yields the protein CASRFIAEAFF.

This clonotype was detected many times. The chain recombines TRBV28 with TRBJ2-7; 9 bases match TRBD2. The CDR3 loop spans 15 amino acids. V lost 3 bases, J lost 4 bases, and 7 bases stayed unmatched. Germline V CDR1 and CDR2: MDHEN, SYDVKM. The CDR3 DNA follows: TGTGCCAGCAGTTTTAGCGGGAGCCATCAATACGAGCAGTACTTC. Its protein is CASSFSGSHQYEQYF.

This clonotype was counted at least ten times. CDR3 nucleotide sequence: TGCGCCAGCAGCCCAGGGGGGCTAGCCAAAAACATTCAGTACTTC. Translated, it gives CASSPGGLAKNIQYF. The chain uses TRBV5-1 and TRBJ2-4, with D possibly TRBD1 on 7 matching bases. The CDR3 is made up of 15 amino acids. The germline V gene has CDR1 SGHRS and CDR2 YFSETQ. The ends were cut back, 4 bases at V and 0 bases at J, with 11 bases in the middle.

This clonotype turned up a few times. The V and J genes are TRBV5-1 and TRBJ2-5; a possible D gene is TRBD1 (6 bases). The V gene lost 3 bases and the J gene lost 4 bases, with 16 bases spanning the gap. The CDR3 is made up of 15 amino acids. From germline, CDR1 is SGHRS and CDR2 YFSETQ. The CDR3 spells CASSSWSGALETQYF. The CDR3 nucleotides are TGCGCCAGCAGCTCGTGGTCAGGGGCTCTAGAGACCCAGTACTTC. Full variable domain (rest looked up from reference TRBV5-1 and TRBJ2-5): KAGVTQTPRYLIKTRGQQVTLSCSPISGHRSVSWYQQTPGQGLQFLFEYFSETQRNKGNFPGRFSGRQFSNSRSEMNVSTLELGDSALYLCASSSWSGALETQYFGPGTRLLVL.

CDR3 coding DNA: TGTGCCAGCAGCCAGAGGGACGAAAGTGAAGCTTTCTTT. Its protein is CASSQRDESEAFF. The rearrangement uses TRBV3-1 and TRBJ1-1; TRBD1 might be the D (5 bases). Germline lookup yields CDR1 LGHDT and CDR2 YNNKEL (reference sequence). This CDR3 region has 13 residues. V was clipped by 3 bases and J by 7 bases, with 12 bases between them. Variable domain in full (rest from reference TRBV3-1 and TRBJ1-1): DTAVSQTPKYLVTQMGNDKSIKCEQNLGHDTMYWYKQDSKKFLKIMFSYNNKELIINETVPNRFSPKSPDKAHLNLHINSLELGDSAVYFCASSQRDESEAFFGQGTRLTVV.

This clonotype was seen at least ten times. The chain recombines TRBV12-3 or TRBV12-4 with TRBJ2-7, with 10 bases lining up with TRBD2. CDR3 length: 15 amino acids. Losses at the gene ends were 6 bases for V and 0 bases for J; bases not matched to a gene: 5. The CDR3 DNA reads as TGTGCCAGCAGCCGTAGCGGGAGGATCTCCTACGAGCAGTACTTC. Translation gives CASSRSGRISYEQYF.

This clonotype was picked up many times. V usage is TRBV20-1 and J usage is TRBJ2-5, with 10 bases matching TRBD2. The CDR3 consists of 15 residues. V shed 3 bases, J shed 5 bases, and the junction held 9 bases outside the gene matches. From germline, CDR1 is DFQATT and CDR2 SNEGSKA (reference sequence). The CDR3 loop reads CSASVSGRAAETQYF. CDR3 nucleotide sequence: TGCAGTGCTAGCGTCAGCGGGAGGGCCGCTGAGACCCAGTACTTC.

This clonotype has ten or more counts. The rearrangement links TRBV29-1 to TRBJ1-2; no firm D call. CDR1 and CDR2 from the germline V gene are SQVTM and ANQGSEA. This CDR3 spans 12 amino acids. Trimming removed 6 bases from V and 4 bases from J, with 12 bases in between. CDR3 amino acids: CSVKTGSYGYTF. The CDR3 nucleotides are TGCAGCGTAAAGACGGGAAGCTATGGCTACACCTTC.

This clonotype has ten or more counts. This chain uses TRBV5-5 with TRBJ2-2; TRBD2 aligns across 8 bases. This CDR3 has 15 amino acids. The junction had 6 bases not matched to a gene; V was cut back by 6 bases and J by 2 bases. CDR1 and CDR2 from the germline V gene are SGHKS and YYEKEE (reference sequence). Written as DNA, the CDR3 is TGTGCCAGCACCCGGGGGGGGGCTAACACCGGGGAGCTGTTTTTT. It encodes CASTRGGANTGELFF.

This clonotype appeared many times. V is TRBV5-1 and J is TRBJ1-2; D is ambiguous. The CDR3 is 15 residues long. V was shortened by 0 bases and J by 2 bases, with 11 bases between the two germline ends. The germline V gene has CDR1 SGHRS and CDR2 YFSETQ. CDR3 amino acids: CASSLDGQANYGYTF. The CDR3, as DNA: TGCGCCAGCAGCTTGGATGGCCAGGCCAACTATGGCTACACCTTC.

This clonotype was seen repeatedly, ten times or more. The chain uses TRBV19 and TRBJ1-5; weak D call: TRBD1 (6 bases). CDR1 is LNHDA and CDR2 is SQIVND in the germline V gene (reference sequence). Trimming stripped 1 base from V and 3 bases from J, with 13 bases between. The CDR3 spans 16 residues. The CDR3 is CASSIGRQAINQPQHF. The CDR3 coding sequence is TGTGCCAGTAGTATAGGGCGACAGGCAATCAATCAGCCCCAGCATTTT.

This clonotype was counted at least ten times. J is TRBJ2-2 and V is TRBV6-2 or TRBV6-3; D might be TRBD1 or TRBD2, each matching 5 bases. V lost 6 bases, J lost 4 bases, and 12 bases lay in between. CDR1 is MNHEY and CDR2 is SVGEGT in the germline V gene. The CDR3 is made up of 14 amino acids. The CDR3 nucleotides are TGTGCCAGCAGGAGGGGCGGAGCCACCGGGGAGCTGTTTTTT. It encodes CASRRGGATGELFF.

This clonotype was observed at least ten times. The chain employs TRBV9 and TRBJ1-2; D gene uncertain. The CDR3 loop spans 12 amino acids. V lost 6 bases and J 7 bases, leaving 13 bases between the germline ends. Germline assignment: CDR1 SGDLS and CDR2 YYNGEE. This chain's CDR3 is CASTGREFGYTF. DNA for the CDR3: TGTGCCAGCACGGGTCGAGAGTTTGGCTACACCTTC. Looking up the rest from reference TRBV9 and TRBJ1-2 gives the full variable domain: DSGVTQTPKHLITATGQRVTLRCSPRSGDLSVYWYQQSLDQGLQFLIQYYNGEERAKGNILERFSAQQFPDLHSELNLSSLELGDSALYFCASTGREFGYTFGSGTRLTVV.

This clonotype was observed many times. This rearrangement joins TRBV9 to TRBJ2-5; D is possibly TRBD1 (6 bases). V lost 0 bases and J lost 5, with 11 bases in between. The CDR3 is made up of 14 amino acids. Germline CDR1 and CDR2: SGDLS and YYNGEE. Here the CDR3 reads CASSVEQGKETQYF. CDR3 nucleotides: TGTGCCAGCAGCGTAGAGCAGGGGAAGGAGACCCAGTACTTC.

This clonotype was recorded many times. The chain has TRBV11-2 and TRBJ2-5; D unresolved. Germline V gives CDR1 SGHAT, CDR2 FQNNGV. The CDR3 is 16 amino acids. With 5 bases removed from V and 5 bases from J, the gap between germline ends came to 21 bases. The CDR3 spells CASSPIERNYRETQYF. CDR3 sequence (DNA): TGTGCCAGCAGCCCAATCGAGCGTAACTACCGGGAGACCCAGTACTTC.

This clonotype was observed at least ten times. The V and J genes are TRBV6-1 and TRBJ2-7; TRBD1 might be the D (6 bases). Germline loops: CDR1 MNHNS, CDR2 SASEGT. V was clipped by 7 bases and J by 3 bases, with 10 bases between them. The CDR3 is 12 residues long. DNA for the CDR3: TGTGCCAGCATTGGGGGCCTCTACGAGCAGTACTTC. The encoded protein is CASIGGLYEQYF.

This clonotype was found many times. The chain carries TRBV4-1 and TRBJ2-7, with 9 bases matching TRBD2. Germline V CDR1 and CDR2: MGHRA, YSYEKL. The V segment lost 1 base and the J segment 2 bases; nucleotides outside the gene matches: 9. This CDR3 is built from 17 residues. The CDR3 reads CASSQVSAGGDTYEQYF. The CDR3, as DNA: TGCGCCAGCAGCCAAGTATCAGCGGGAGGCGACACCTACGAGCAGTACTTC.

The V call is TRBV7-6, the J call TRBJ1-1; no reliable D call. The CDR3 is 13 amino acids. The V end was cut by 5 bases, the J end by 4 bases, with 11 bases between. Germline-derived CDR1 and CDR2 are SGHVS and FNYEAQ. This CDR3 reads CASSTREATEAFF. CDR3 in DNA: TGTGCCAGCAGCACCCGCGAGGCCACTGAAGCTTTCTTT.

V and J are TRBV6-1 and TRBJ2-7, with D tentatively TRBD1 (6 bases). The CDR3 contains 13 residues. Germline CDR1 and CDR2: MNHNS and SASEGT. V gave up 4 bases and J gave up 3 bases, with 10 bases separating them. DNA for the CDR3: TGTGCCAGCAGTGTCGACAGGATCTACGAGCAGTACTTC. Amino acids: CASSVDRIYEQYF.

The chain employs TRBV30 and TRBJ1-1; weak D call: TRBD1 (6 bases). The germline CDR1 and CDR2 sequences are GTSNPN and SVGIG (reference sequence). Trimming removed 3 bases at V and 5 bases at J, with 19 bases between. The CDR3 is 15 residues long. CDR3 in amino acids: CAWRYESAGATEAFF. CDR3 sequence (DNA): TGTGCCTGGAGATACGAGTCCGCAGGGGCGACTGAAGCTTTCTTT.

The rearrangement joins TRBV28 to TRBJ2-7; unclear D gene. The CDR3 loop spans 12 amino acids. The germline CDR1 and CDR2 sequences are MDHEN and SYDVKM. Trimming left V 0 bases short and J 7 bases short, with 7 bases between. CDR3 region: CASSLWSKEQYF. The CDR3 bases are TGTGCCAGCAGTTTATGGTCGAAGGAGCAGTACTTC. Using reference TRBV28 and TRBJ2-7 for the parts outside the CDR3, the full variable domain is DVKVTQSSRYLVKRTGEKVFLECVQDMDHENMFWYRQDPGLGLRLIYFSYDVKMKEKGDIPEGYSVSREKKERFSLILESASTNQTSMYLCASSLWSKEQYFGPGTRLTVT.

Written as DNA, the CDR3 is TGCAGTGCTAGAGTGCTGGCGGCTGCGAGGGGGCAGTACTTC. It codes for CSARVLAAARGQYF. J is TRBJ2-7 and V is TRBV20-1, with D possibly being TRBD1 or TRBD2 (5 bases each). Trimming took off 1 base at V and 9 bases at J, with 19 bases between the two ends. This CDR3 spans 14 amino acids. Germline V gene data show CDR1 as DFQATT and CDR2 as SNEGSKA (reference sequence).

This clonotype has a count of ten or more. The chain combines TRBV12-3 or TRBV12-4 with TRBJ2-3; D is undetermined. The V and J ends lost 2 bases and 2 bases respectively, with 5 bases between them. There are 13 residues in the CDR3. The CDR3 sequence: CASSLWVTDTQYF. The DNA of the CDR3 is TGTGCCAGCAGTTTATGGGTCACAGATACGCAGTATTTT.

This clonotype was recorded many times. The chain recombines TRBV18 with TRBJ2-7, with D uncertain. Trimming shortened V by 3 bases and J by 5 bases, and 11 bases separated the two germline ends. Germline lookup yields CDR1 KGHSH and CDR2 LQKENI. The CDR3 has 13 amino acids. The CDR3 DNA reads TGTGCCAGCTCACCCCTAGGCGCCCACGAGCAGTACTTC. Translated: CASSPLGAHEQYF.

This clonotype was found many times. The chain has TRBV29-1 and TRBJ1-2; D is perhaps TRBD1 (6 bases). The V gene's germline CDR1 is SQVTM and CDR2 ANQGSEA. This CDR3 contains 14 residues. The V end lost 5 bases, the J end lost 4 bases, and 17 bases lay between the germline ends. The CDR3 DNA is TGCAGCGTTCTACCGCCCACAGGGACCTATGGCTACACCTTC. This translates into CSVLPPTGTYGYTF. The full variable domain, completed using reference TRBV29-1 and TRBJ1-2, is SAVISQKPSRDICQRGTSLTIQCQVDSQVTMMFWYRQQPGQSLTLIATANQGSEATYESGFVIDKFPISRPNLTFSTLTVSNMSPEDSSIYLCSVLPPTGTYGYTFGSGTRLTVV.

The genes are TRBV12-3 or TRBV12-4 and TRBJ2-5, with D hard to call. V lost 6 bases and J lost 5, with 19 bases in between. This CDR3 comprises 15 residues. CDR3: CASRTDLGMGETQYF. The CDR3 DNA follows: TGTGCCAGCAGGACTGATTTGGGGATGGGGGAGACCCAGTACTTC.